This T cell receptor beta chain was obtained from a study of post-analysis software for immune sequencing data. On the study more broadly: Recorded subtypes: relapsing-remitting, secondary progressive, progressive-relapsing; some patients unannotated.

Concerning this clonotype: Antigen: not known.

Unique molecular identifiers tagged the TCR beta cDNA libraries. From roughly 1 to 10 million T cells, about 500,000 cDNA molecules were obtained. TCRdb re-called the PCR reads through MiXCR, storing one row per CDR3 protein. The table includes about 770,000 distinct CDR3 sequences, about 43% detected once. Study-level results: Compared with controls, patients had more of 4 to 6 TRBV segments, including TRBV5-6, TRBV5-1 and TRBV20-1.

V lost 4 bases, J lost 0 bases, and 14 bases lay in between. This CDR3 has 16 amino acids. Germline CDR1 MNHNS, CDR2 SASEGT. This chain links TRBV6-1 with TRBJ2-3; D tentatively fits TRBD1 or TRBD2 (7 bases each). This receptor was identified in a girl under 18 with multiple sclerosis. The material sequenced was blood. The CDR3 DNA reads as TGTGCCAGCAGTGCGAGGGGGCGGGAGAGCACAGATACGCAGTATTTT. As protein: CASSARGRESTDTQYF.